This T cell receptor (beta chain) is drawn from a study of control samples from healthy donors and cancer patients (dated by TCRdb to the early 2020s). Library generation was performed with the immunoSEQ multiplex PCR assay. TCRdb's version of the immuneACCESS table is confined to in-frame rearrangements and falls short of the full clone set. An unresolved V gene accounts for under half of the shortfall where checked; the remainder is of unknown origin. The sample includes 350,000 to 450,000 clones, with 90% observed a single time. Of the sample, 5.5% to 7.5% is held by the ten largest clones. The CDR3 goes from the cysteine to the phenylalanine over 15 residues. Only the CDR3 region is kept as DNA, spanning 45 bases read in frame from base 1. V lost 5 bases and J lost 4 bases, and the count of bases not matched to a germline gene is 7. CDR1 LNHDA and CDR2 SQIVND were looked up in the germline V gene (reference sequence).

As concerns this clone: Its antigen has not been determined. No base-level quality is on record; no much larger clone is a single base apart.

The source is a man aged 35 to 55 with head and neck cancer. The material sequenced was PBMCs. The rearrangement combines TRBV19 with TRBJ2-3, and TRBD1 aligns with 9 junction nucleotides. The nucleotides read TGTGCCAGTAGTGCTCGACAGGGGGACGCAGATACGCAGTATTTT. Translated, it reads CASSARQGDADTQYF.